The next 21 T cell receptor beta chains were all read from a single sample in a study of identifying expanded T cells in peripheral blood. TCRdb's table, derived via immunoSEQ multiplex PCR, lists solely in-frame clones and lacks some. Of more than 45,000 clones listed, approximately 83% are singletons. Source material: blood. These receptors all come from a person aged 18 to 75 in good health.

The sample holds a few counts of this clone. The chain is built from TRBV5-1 and TRBJ1-1; 7 nucleotides line up with TRBD1. Germline CDR1 is SGHRS and CDR2 is YFSETQ. The V segment lost 2 bases and the J segment 4 bases; nucleotides outside the gene matches: 5. This CDR3 is built from 14 residues. CDR3 region: CASSFETGSTEAFF. CDR3 in DNA: TGCGCCAGCAGCTTTGAGACAGGGAGCACTGAAGCTTTCTTT. The whole variable domain, filled in from reference TRBV5-1 and TRBJ1-1, reads KAGVTQTPRYLIKTRGQQVTLSCSPISGHRSVSWYQQTPGQGLQFLFEYFSETQRNKGNFPGRFSGRQFSNSRSEMNVSTLELGDSALYLCASSFETGSTEAFFGQGTRLTVV.

The J gene is TRBJ2-1, the V gene TRBV12-5, with 10 nucleotides matching TRBD2. The junction had 9 bases not matched to a gene; V was cut back by 0 bases and J by 10 bases. The CDR3 loop spans 16 amino acids. Germline V gene lookup returns CDR1 LGHNT and CDR2 FRNRAP. CDR3 nucleotide sequence: TGTGCTAGTGGTTTGGTACTCAGCGGGAGGGCCGGAGAGCAGTTCTTC. Its translation is CASGLVLSGRAGEQFF. Together with reference TRBV12-5 and TRBJ2-1, the CDR3 gives the full variable domain: DARVTQTPRHKVTEMGQEVTMRCQPILGHNTVFWYRQTMMQGLELLAYFRNRAPLDDSGMPKDRFSAEMPDATLATLKIQPSEPRDSAVYFCASGLVLSGRAGEQFFGPGTRLTVL.

The chain combines TRBV6-4 with TRBJ2-1; D unresolved. Germline-derived CDR1 and CDR2 are MRHNA and SNTAGT. The CDR3 is made up of 15 amino acids. V shed 2 bases and J shed 0 bases, with 8 bases lying between them. In DNA, the CDR3 is TGTGCCAGCAGTGACGGTCGGAGCTCCTACAATGAGCAGTTCTTC. It encodes CASSDGRSSYNEQFF.

The chain carries TRBV7-3 and TRBJ1-4; D gene unclear. CDR3 size: 14 residues. V was clipped by 5 bases and J by 7 bases, with 14 bases between them. The germline gives CDR1 SGHTA, CDR2 FQGTGA. The CDR3 loop reads CASSPKRDTEKLFF. DNA of the CDR3: TGTGCCAGCAGCCCCAAACGTGACACTGAAAAACTGTTTTTT.

The chain is built from TRBV7-9 and TRBJ2-3; D unresolved. This CDR3 comprises 16 residues. V shed 0 bases and J shed 4 bases, with 14 bases lying between them. Germline V gene lookup returns CDR1 SEHNR and CDR2 FQNEAQ (reference sequence). The CDR3, as DNA: TGTGCCAGCAGCTTAGCAACCCTCAGCCGGGCAGATACGCAGTATTTT. As protein: CASSLATLSRADTQYF.

The chain employs TRBV6-1 and TRBJ2-3; D gene uncertain. CDR1 MNHNS and CDR2 SASEGT come from the germline V gene. V lost 5 bases to trimming and J lost 5 bases, with 8 bases between them. This CDR3 has 12 amino acids. In DNA form, the CDR3 reads TGTGCCAGCAGTAAACTACAAGATACGCAGTATTTT. It codes for CASSKLQDTQYF.

The rearrangement joins TRBV7-8 to TRBJ1-2; D is possibly TRBD1 (5 bases). The CDR3 is 15 residues long. Germline V lookup: CDR1 SGHVS, CDR2 FQNEAQ. Trimming pared 5 bases from V and 5 bases from J, leaving 18 bases between. The CDR3 loop is CASSKRGDLNYGYTF. In DNA form, the CDR3 reads TGTGCCAGCAGCAAACGGGGGGACTTGAATTATGGCTACACCTTC.

The chain combines TRBV14 with TRBJ2-6; D not resolved. The V gene's germline CDR1 is SGHDN and CDR2 FVKESK. Trimming pared 0 bases from V and 0 bases from J, leaving 9 bases between. The CDR3 length is 17 residues. The CDR3 sequence: CASSQEGLSSGANVLTF. The CDR3 nucleotides read TGTGCCAGCAGCCAAGAAGGGCTAAGCTCTGGGGCCAACGTCCTGACTTTC. Filled out from reference TRBV14 and TRBJ2-6, the complete variable domain reads EAGVTQFPSHSVIEKGQTVTLRCDPISGHDNLYWYRRVMGKEIKFLLHFVKESKQDESGMPNNRFLAERTGGTYSTLKVQPAELEDSGVYFCASSQEGLSSGANVLTFGAGSRLTVL.

The J gene is TRBJ2-5, the V gene TRBV11-2, with 12 positions matching TRBD2. The J segment lost 5 bases and the V segment lost 5 bases, leaving 12 bases of the junction unmatched. The CDR3 is 17 residues long. Germline loops: CDR1 SGHAT, CDR2 FQNNGV. Written as DNA, the CDR3 is TGTGCCAGCAGCCAGGGGCTAGCGGGAGGGATAGGGGAGACCCAGTACTTC. The encoded protein is CASSQGLAGGIGETQYF.

The V gene is TRBV7-2, the J gene TRBJ2-1, with D unresolved. V was cut by 2 bases and J by 6 bases, with 8 bases left in between. This CDR3 is built from 13 residues. CDR1 is SGHTA and CDR2 is FQGNSA in the germline V gene. The CDR3: CASSLWSGNEQFF. The CDR3 bases are TGTGCCAGCAGCTTATGGTCGGGCAATGAGCAGTTCTTC.

The V gene is TRBV9, the J gene TRBJ1-2, with D perhaps matching TRBD1 (5 bases). This CDR3 is 15 amino acids long. With 3 bases removed from V and 7 bases from J, the gap between germline ends came to 19 bases. Germline V lookup: CDR1 SGDLS, CDR2 YYNGEE. This CDR3 is CASSAAGPRIGGYTF. The CDR3 coding sequence is TGTGCCAGCAGCGCGGCAGGGCCACGGATCGGTGGCTACACCTTC.

This chain links TRBV11-2 with TRBJ2-5; the match to TRBD2 covers 12 bases. V gave up 4 bases and J gave up 5 bases; unmatched junction bases: 11. Germline CDR1 and CDR2: SGHAT and FQNNGV. CDR3 length equals 17 residues. This chain's CDR3 is CASSWTSGNPTLETQYF. In DNA form, the CDR3 reads TGTGCCAGCAGCTGGACTAGCGGGAATCCCACTTTGGAGACCCAGTACTTC.

The rearrangement links TRBV7-9 to TRBJ1-2, with a weak D call TRBD1 (5 bases). The germline V gene has CDR1 SEHNR and CDR2 FQNEAQ (reference sequence). This CDR3 is built from 13 residues. V shed 5 bases and J shed 8 bases, with 15 bases lying between them. CDR3 in amino acids: CASSLEGSVGYTF. The CDR3 DNA reads as TGTGCCAGCAGCCTCGAGGGGTCGGTGGGCTACACCTTC.

This chain connects TRBV20-1 to TRBJ2-7; D is perhaps TRBD1 (5 bases). V was cut by 6 bases and J by 5 bases, with 11 bases left in between. This CDR3 has 11 amino acids. In germline, CDR1 is DFQATT, CDR2 SNEGSKA (reference sequence). CDR3 nucleotide sequence: TGCAGTGCAGATAGGGGTCACGAGCAGTACTTC. Translated, it gives CSADRGHEQYF.

J is TRBJ1-2 and V is TRBV5-5, with 9 bases aligning to TRBD1. Germline CDR1 and CDR2: SGHKS and YYEKEE (reference sequence). The CDR3 covers 17 residues. Losses at the gene ends were 3 bases for V and 0 bases for J; bases not matched to a gene: 9. In DNA form, the CDR3 reads TGTGCCAGCAGCTCTACAGGGGGCGTAGTCTCTAACTATGGCTACACCTTC. Translation gives CASSSTGGVVSNYGYTF. Full variable domain (rest looked up from reference TRBV5-5 and TRBJ1-2): DAGVTQSPTHLIKTRGQQVTLRCSPISGHKSVSWYQQVLGQGPQFIFQYYEKEERGRGNFPDRFSARQFPNYSSELNVNALLLGDSALYLCASSSTGGVVSNYGYTFGSGTRLTVV.

The rearrangement joins TRBV5-1 to TRBJ2-5; possibly TRBD1 or TRBD2 for D (7 bases each). CDR1 is SGHRS, CDR2 YFSETQ, per germline. V lost 4 bases and J lost 5, with 12 bases in between. CDR3 size: 13 residues. CDR3 region: CASSLGGGETQYF. The CDR3 DNA reads TGCGCCAGCAGCCTGGGAGGGGGCGAGACCCAGTACTTC.

This rearrangement joins TRBV9 to TRBJ2-2; the match to TRBD2 covers 9 bases. Germline V gives CDR1 SGDLS, CDR2 YYNGEE. CDR3 length: 16 residues. V shed 3 bases and J 5 bases; nucleotides not matched to a gene: 8. CDR3 DNA: TGTGCCAGCAGCGCTCAGATGGGACTAGCAACCGGGGAGCTGTTTTTT. Amino acids: CASSAQMGLATGELFF.

The chain carries TRBV28 and TRBJ2-1, with a possible D match to TRBD1 (5 bases). Trimming took 8 bases from V and 3 from J, leaving 17 bases between them. The germline V gene encodes CDR1 MDHEN and CDR2 SYDVKM. The CDR3 is made up of 15 amino acids. The DNA of the CDR3 is TGTGCCAGCCATACTGACAGCTCCTACTACAATGAGCAGTTCTTC. Protein sequence: CASHTDSSYYNEQFF.

The sample holds one count of this clone. V is TRBV18 and J is TRBJ2-3; D is unclear. The V end was cut by 0 bases, the J end by 1 base, with 8 bases between. This CDR3 is 15 amino acids long. CDR1 and CDR2 (germline): KGHSH, LQKENI. CDR3 sequence (DNA): TGTGCCAGCTCACCACCCCAGGCCCGCACAGATACGCAGTATTTT. It yields the protein CASSPPQARTDTQYF.

The chain is built from TRBV6-6 and TRBJ1-6; perhaps TRBD1 as D (5 bases). Germline assignment: CDR1 MNHNY and CDR2 SVGAGI (reference sequence). V dropped 2 bases and J dropped 8 bases, with 10 bases sitting between them. This CDR3 has 14 amino acids. DNA of the CDR3: TGTGCCAGCAGTTACAACCAGGGCGATTCACCCCTCCACTTT. Amino acids: CASSYNQGDSPLHF.

The V call is TRBV30, the J call TRBJ1-5, with 11 bases fitting TRBD1. The CDR3 totals 16 residues. Germline V gene sequence: CDR1 GTSNPN, CDR2 SVGIG (reference sequence). V gave up 2 bases and J gave up 5 bases; unmatched junction bases: 8. The CDR3 spells CAWSSPDRGLYQPQHF. As DNA, the CDR3 is TGTGCCTGGAGTTCCCCGGACAGGGGGCTGTATCAGCCCCAGCATTTT.